This TCR beta chain was profiled in a study of regulatory T cells in long-lasting Graves disease. Overall study: Disease was considered persistent Graves' disease after over 5 years of antithyroid drugs (with positive TSH receptor antibodies).

Construction of the TCR beta libraries employed iRepertoire HTBI primers in conjunction with Arm-PCR of CDR3 regions. Each CDR3 protein is one row after TCRdb ran MiXCR on the multiplex PCR reads. Here the sample spans roughly 470,000 distinct CDR3 sequences, under 25% being singletons. The time point is: persistent/refractory GD, antithyroid drugs over 5 years with positive TRAb. Preparation of the TCR library used RNA extracted from PBMCs. Study results and caveats: Sharing of public clonotypes was greater in persistent patients (about 2,700) than in new patients (about 970). Not thyroid tissue but only peripheral blood was studied.

Germline V CDR1 and CDR2: SGHAT, FQNNGV. The CDR3 is made up of 15 amino acids. Trimming cost V 5 bases and J 7 bases; bases outside gene matches: 9. Concerning this clonotype itself: Antigen unknown.

This sequence originates from a female donor with Graves disease. V and J are TRBV11-2 and TRBJ2-1; 9 nucleotides line up with TRBD2. The material was peripheral blood mononuclear cells (PBMCs), obtained when the disease was refractory, from a patient treated with antithyroid drugs. The CDR3 loop is CASSPGREGRNEQFF. The CDR3 region has the DNA TGTGCCAGCAGCCCAGGGCGGGAGGGCCGGAATGAGCAGTTCTTC.